This T cell receptor (beta chain) was recorded in a study of a mutant IDH1 vaccine in newly diagnosed glioma. Overall study context: Vaccination started 4-6 weeks after radiotherapy alone, or with temozolomide cycles. Beforehand, treatment had been radiotherapy, temozolomide, or both; the majority received both. Regarding the study as a whole: Immune responses induced by the vaccine were seen in 93.3% of patients, spanning multiple MHC alleles.

The germline V gene has CDR1 SGHTA and CDR2 FQGNSA. V lost 3 bases to trimming and J lost 4 bases, with 16 bases between them. The CDR3 runs 15 residues. Regarding time point: week 11, during vaccination. One vaccine dose held 300 ug of mutant IDH1 20-mer peptide and came with topical imiquimod. Points on this clone: The antigen is not known.

Assay: immunoSEQ multiplex PCR; the TCRdb copy retains only in-frame clones and omits some. The sample has some 60,000 clones; about four fifths are singletons. The sequence was obtained from a man aged 45 to 65 with glioma. The sample was PBMCs, taken from a glioma patient whose treatment included an IDH1 peptide vaccine. This chain uses TRBV7-2 with TRBJ2-7, with D possibly being TRBD1 (5 bases). CDR3 loop: CASSFPTEARYEQYF. The DNA for the CDR3 is TGTGCCAGCAGCTTTCCGACAGAGGCAAGGTACGAGCAGTACTTC.